This T cell receptor (beta chain) comes out of a study of human T cells and chemical hapten exposure. Time point in this sample: patch test 1, 2 weeks after DPC sensitization. Treatment indicated: therapeutic diphenylcyclopropenone sensitization with weekly scalp DPC. The ends lost 6 bases at V and 0 bases at J; junction bases unmatched: 5. Per germline, CDR1 MDHEN and CDR2 SYDVKM. The CDR3 covers 14 residues. MiXCR, applied by TCRdb to the RACE reads, yields one record per CDR3 protein. The table records more than 95,000 distinct CDR3 sequences, about 12% of them present only once. This clonotype turned up a few times.

This sample comprised whole blood, obtained in connection with sensitization to the hapten diphenylcyclopropenone (DPC). The V gene is TRBV28, the J gene TRBJ2-7; TRBD2 matches at 7 bases. The clonotype originates from a woman aged 45-60 years with alopecia areata. Some clones in this sample may be carry-over from other donors' samples. CDR3 in amino acids: CASRVGGSSYEQYF. For the CDR3, the DNA is TGTGCCAGCAGGGTCGGGGGGAGCTCCTACGAGCAGTACTTC.